This is a list of T cell receptor beta chains from one sample in a study of T cells after yellow fever vaccination. One entry per CDR3 protein results from TCRdb running MiXCR on the 5' RACE reads. The sample has hundreds of thousands of distinct CDR3 sequences; approximately 3.9% are singletons. Material: PBMCs, obtained on the day of the yellow fever booster vaccination. The receptors stem from a man between 18 and 29 years old who received the YFV17D yellow fever vaccine. CDR3s leave out the opening cysteine and the closing phenylalanine or tryptophan.

TRBV7-9	TRBJ1-4	ASSLAQWTGANEKLF
TRBV6-5	TRBJ2-3	ASRGTSGARDTQY
TRBV4-3	TRBJ2-6	ASSQDLRVSGANVLT
TRBV20-1	TRBJ1-5	SANSGRGSLLSNQPQH
TRBV24-1	TRBJ2-5	ATSDATGFQETQY
TRBV10-3	TRBJ1-1	AISGDPWENTEAF
TRBV11-2	TRBJ2-1	ASSGPRVTRRSSYNEQF
TRBV5-1	TRBJ1-2	ASRSAGGSSGYT
TRBV28	TRBJ1-1	ALGGAGGGTEAF
TRBV7-9	TRBJ2-1	ASVVGGFNEQF
TRBV18	TRBJ1-5	ASSSGRREEQPQH
TRBV5-1	TRBJ1-2	ASSLGTQKGYGYT
TRBV27	TRBJ2-5	ASSFNPSGVRETQY
TRBV6-1	TRBJ2-1	ASSAIDRATVDEQF
TRBV20-1	TRBJ1-5	SALRQGDQPQH
TRBV20-1	TRBJ2-1	SARHPSGGAGQF
TRBV7-9	TRBJ2-7	ASSSGTGGPPKQY
TRBV7-2	TRBJ2-3	ASSLIAGQGLGSTDTQY
TRBV7-9	TRBJ2-7	ASSLVWLDEQY
TRBV18	TRBJ2-1	ASSPQDRVTYNEQF
TRBV9	TRBJ1-2	ASSVVSERQGADGYT
TRBV9	TRBJ2-3	ASSAREGSSTDTQY
TRBV19	TRBJ2-7	ASSERYSYEQY
TRBV30	TRBJ1-2	AWSGIRRNGYT
TRBV6-2/TRBV6-3	TRBJ2-3	ASSRTSGGFTDTQY
TRBV19	TRBJ2-7	ASSMTSGEPYEQY
TRBV7-9	TRBJ1-1	ASSFKSGNTEAF
TRBV10-3	TRBJ1-3	ATVGALQGPWRNTIY
TRBV7-9	TRBJ1-1	ASSPIGHPEAF
TRBV19	TRBJ1-1	ASTSGFGNTEAF
TRBV5-6	TRBJ1-4	ASSSTLGGEKLF
TRBV7-6	TRBJ1-2	ASSLDRAGYGYT
TRBV10-3	TRBJ2-2	AISGTAGGPDTGELF
TRBV24-1	TRBJ2-1	ATSDFWLAGAYNEQF
TRBV14	TRBJ2-1	ASSQEWGLAPNEQF
TRBV7-2	TRBJ2-7	ASSESGAGISYEQY
TRBV4-3	TRBJ1-6	ASSQGSSYNSPLH
TRBV11-2	TRBJ2-5	ASSYQQGQTQY
TRBV18	TRBJ1-2	ASSPLAGDGYT
TRBV12-3/TRBV12-4	TRBJ2-1	ASRPYGDEQF
TRBV29-1	TRBJ2-5	STGRGTQY